The entry below describes one TCR beta chain. Its antigen is not known. Amplified regions were TCR beta CDR3 sequences from RNA transcripts. When the TCR CDR3 underwent first-round RT-PCR, the HTBI primer set was used. TCRdb reprocessed the multiplex PCR reads via MiXCR and lists one record per CDR3 protein. The table lists fewer than 600,000 distinct CDR3 sequences, 13% to 15% of them singletons. This sample is drawn from a study of T cells in Graves' hyperthyroidism and ophthalmopathy. Overall study context: Before any treatment, at initial diagnosis, peripheral blood was collected. Study results and caveats: Peripheral blood also featured most of the thyroid clonotypes expanded above 0.001.

Per germline, CDR1 SGHTA and CDR2 FQGTGA. The CDR3 sequence is 16 residues long. Between the trimmed V and J ends, which lost 2 bases and 1 base, there was a span of 13 bases. Graves' hyperthyroidism showing no ophthalmopathy progression within 18 months was considered stable. PBMCs were collected from a roughly 10 ml volume of fresh peripheral blood. Sequencing was performed on blood. The origin of this receptor is a woman between 18 and 29 years old with Graves' hyperthyroidism. The rearrangement links TRBV7-3 to TRBJ2-3, with a weak D call TRBD2 (5 bases). The CDR3: CASSLGSSVGTDTQYF. The CDR3 DNA sequence: TGTGCCAGCAGCTTAGGGAGTAGCGTGGGCACAGATACGCAGTATTTT. The whole variable domain, remainder taken from reference TRBV7-3 and TRBJ2-3, is GAGVSQTPSNKVTEKGKYVELRCDPISGHTALYWYRQSLGQGPEFLIYFQGTGAADDSGLPNDRFFAVRPEGSVSTLKIQRTERGDSAVYLCASSLGSSVGTDTQYFGPGTRLTVL.